The next 23 T cell receptor beta chains were all read from a single sample in a study of regulatory T cells in long-lasting Graves disease listed by TCRdb under 2021. Libraries were constructed by multiplex PCR. Instrument used: Illumina HiSeq 4000. To build TCR beta libraries, CDR3 regions were amplified by Arm-PCR using iRepertoire HTBI primers. TCRdb reprocessing: public reads trimmed at Q25 with fastp, clones called with MiXCR, in-frame beta chains kept. Rows with a matching CDR3 protein are joined into one entry that keeps the most common DNA and genes. Here the sample has 550,000 or so distinct CDR3 sequences; about 11% occur a single time. Clones ranked in the top ten supply more than 8% of the sample. The sample's time point, from its label and the paper: newly diagnosed GD, antithyroid drugs for less than 3 months. RNA was extracted from PBMCs in TRIzol for both TCR sequencing and RNA sequencing.

These data were likewise used in another study, on T cells in Graves' hyperthyroidism and ophthalmopathy.

Sample: peripheral blood mononuclear cells (PBMCs), taken at new diagnosis, from a patient treated with antithyroid drugs. Source of these receptors: a woman in her thirties with Graves disease. Donor details come from another sample of the same person, matched by shared clones.

Ten or more counts support this clonotype. This chain connects TRBV28 to TRBJ1-2, with D possibly being TRBD1 (5 bases). This CDR3 has 13 residues. Trimming stripped 2 bases from V and 7 bases from J, with 11 bases between. Per the germline V gene, CDR1 is MDHEN and CDR2 is SYDVKM. CDR3 protein: CASSLGGAAGYTF. The CDR3 bases are TGTGCCAGCAGTTTAGGCGGGGCCGCTGGCTACACCTTC.

This clonotype has only a few counts. The chain is built from TRBV29-1 and TRBJ2-5; D ambiguous. Germline loops: CDR1 SQVTM, CDR2 ANQGSEA. The length of the CDR3 is 13 residues. The ends were cut back, 2 bases at V and 0 bases at J, with 7 bases in the middle. CDR3: CSVEYRNQETQYF. CDR3 bases: TGCAGCGTTGAATATAGGAACCAAGAGACCCAGTACTTC.

This clonotype was recorded at least ten times. The chain combines TRBV2 with TRBJ1-2, with D tentatively TRBD1 (6 bases). CDR3 size: 14 residues. V lost 7 bases and J lost 4, with 16 bases in between. CDR1 and CDR2 from the germline V gene are SNHLY and FYNNEI. CDR3 in DNA: TGTGCCAGCACCGAACGCAGGGGCGGCTATGGCTACACCTTC. As protein: CASTERRGGYGYTF.

This clonotype was found many times. The genes are TRBV6-1 and TRBJ1-6, with D tentatively TRBD1 (5 bases). Trimming took off 7 bases at V and 1 base at J, with 11 bases between the two ends. The CDR3 spans 15 residues. The germline V gene encodes CDR1 MNHNS and CDR2 SASEGT. The CDR3, as DNA: TGTGCCAGCACCAGGGCAGGGTCCTATAATTCACCCCTCCACTTT. Its protein is CASTRAGSYNSPLHF.

This clonotype was observed many times. The rearrangement joins TRBV30 to TRBJ2-7; D call uncertain. CDR1 and CDR2 (germline): GTSNPN, SVGIG (reference sequence). The CDR3 has 12 amino acids. The ends were cut back, 0 bases at V and 4 bases at J, with 7 bases in the middle. CDR3 in DNA: TGTGCCTGGAGTGTACTCCAATACGAGCAGTACTTC. It is translated as CAWSVLQYEQYF.

This chain joins TRBV12-3 or TRBV12-4 and TRBJ1-1; a weak D match, TRBD1 (6 bases). The V and J ends lost 6 bases and 5 bases respectively, with 16 bases between them. The CDR3 is made up of 14 amino acids. This CDR3 reads CASSQQGQGTEAFF. CDR3 nucleotide sequence: TGTGCCAGCAGCCAACAGGGCCAGGGGACTGAAGCTTTCTTT.

This clonotype turned up a few times. The chain couples TRBV20-1 to TRBJ2-7; possibly TRBD1 for D (6 bases). Trimming stripped 5 bases from V and 1 base from J, with 12 bases between. The CDR3 contains 13 residues. Germline V gives CDR1 DFQATT, CDR2 SNEGSKA (reference sequence). The CDR3 here is CSALWDKSYEQYF. CDR3 nucleotide sequence: TGCAGTGCTCTCTGGGACAAGTCCTACGAGCAGTACTTC.

This clonotype has a count of ten or more. This chain joins TRBV7-2 and TRBJ2-6, with 9 bases that match TRBD1. The V segment lost 8 bases and the J segment 4 bases; nucleotides outside the gene matches: 18. The length of the CDR3 is 19 residues. Germline CDR1 is SGHTA and CDR2 is FQGNSA. CDR3 coding DNA: TGTGCCAGCCCGGCCAAAAAAGAATCACAGGGGGCCGGGGCCAACGTCCTGACTTTC. It is translated as CASPAKKESQGAGANVLTF.

This clonotype was seen many times. The chain recombines TRBV9 with TRBJ2-1; D is undetermined. The CDR3 totals 14 residues. Trimming shortened V by 2 bases and J by 0 bases, and 6 bases separated the two germline ends. Germline-derived CDR1 and CDR2 are SGDLS and YYNGEE. CDR3 nucleotides: TGTGCCAGCAGCGTTCGGAGCTCCTACAATGAGCAGTTCTTC. This gives the protein CASSVRSSYNEQFF.

This clonotype was seen a handful of times. The chain employs TRBV7-9 and TRBJ2-7; the match to TRBD1 covers 9 bases. This CDR3 contains 14 residues. J lost 6 bases, V lost 5 bases, and 8 bases had no gene match. Germline values: CDR1 SEHNR, CDR2 FQNEAQ (reference sequence). Here the CDR3 DNA reads TGTGCCAGCAGCCCCCCGGGACAGGGCGGCGAGCAGTACTTC. The encoded protein is CASSPPGQGGEQYF.

In this sample, this clonotype turned up many times. The chain has TRBV12-3 or TRBV12-4 and TRBJ2-3, with D perhaps matching TRBD1 or TRBD2 (5 bases each). CDR3 length: 14 residues. Trimming removed 9 bases from V and 4 bases from J, with 17 bases in between. CDR3 amino acids: CASARGGPADTQYF. The CDR3 region has the DNA TGTGCCAGTGCCCGGGGCGGGCCGGCAGATACGCAGTATTTT.

This chain uses TRBV28 with TRBJ1-5; D unclear. CDR1 and CDR2 from the germline V gene are MDHEN and SYDVKM. The CDR3 extends over 15 amino acids. V dropped 7 bases and J dropped 3 bases, with 16 bases sitting between them. DNA of the CDR3: TGTGCCAGCACCCCAACAAAGAAGCCCAATCAGCCCCAGCATTTT. Protein: CASTPTKKPNQPQHF.

The V call is TRBV5-1, the J call TRBJ2-6, with 12 bases matching TRBD2. Germline assignment: CDR1 SGHRS and CDR2 YFSETQ. This CDR3 has 19 residues. Trimming at V came to 4 bases and at J to 1 base, leaving 9 bases not matched to a gene. In nucleotides, the CDR3 is TGCGCCAGCAGCATTACTAGCGGGAGGCCCAAGTCTGGGGCCAACGTCCTGACTTTC. Translating gives CASSITSGRPKSGANVLTF.

This clonotype was seen ten or more times. The DNA of the CDR3 is TGTGCCAATAGAGGCTACACCTTC. Protein sequence: CANRGYTF. The chain employs TRBV2 and TRBJ1-2; D gene unclear. CDR1 SNHLY and CDR2 FYNNEI come from the germline V gene. V gave up 10 bases and J gave up 8 bases, with 5 bases separating them. The CDR3 contains 8 residues.

This clonotype occurred many times. The V gene is TRBV2, the J gene TRBJ2-5; D remains ambiguous. The germline gives CDR1 SNHLY, CDR2 FYNNEI. V was clipped by 6 bases and J by 4 bases, with 6 bases between them. The CDR3 is 11 amino acids. CDR3 DNA sequence: TGTGCCAGCAGCTCAAGAGAGACCCAGTACTTC. Translating it yields CASSSRETQYF.

At least ten counts were recorded for this clonotype. This chain uses TRBV7-2 with TRBJ2-2, with TRBD1 matching 7 bases. Germline CDR1 SGHTA, CDR2 FQGNSA. V lost 0 bases, J lost 5 bases, and 12 bases stayed unmatched. The CDR3 spans 18 residues. The CDR3 DNA is TGTGCCAGCAGCTTAGCACCAACGTACAGGGGTCGGACCGGGGAGCTGTTTTTT. Its protein product is CASSLAPTYRGRTGELFF.

The rearrangement uses TRBV11-2 and TRBJ2-2; 7 nucleotides align to TRBD1. Germline loops: CDR1 SGHAT, CDR2 FQNNGV. After removal of 5 bases from V and 5 bases from J, the junction contained 5 bases not matched to a gene. The CDR3 runs to 14 residues. The CDR3 loop is CASSTDRVTGELFF. In nucleotides, the CDR3 is TGTGCCAGCAGCACCGACAGGGTTACCGGGGAGCTGTTTTTT.

The chain links TRBV18 to TRBJ1-2; 11 bases agree with TRBD1. CDR3 length: 15 amino acids. Looked up from germline, CDR1 is KGHSH and CDR2 is LQKENI. The J segment lost 6 bases and the V segment lost 3 bases, leaving 6 bases of the junction unmatched. The DNA of the CDR3 is TGTGCCAGCTCACCCCGGACAGGGGGCGACGATGGCTACACCTTC. Its translation is CASSPRTGGDDGYTF.

Only a few counts were recorded for this clonotype. The genes are TRBV6-2 or TRBV6-3 and TRBJ1-5, with 8 bases matching TRBD1. The CDR3 has 14 amino acids. After removal of 6 bases from V and 7 bases from J, the junction contained 8 bases not matched to a gene. CDR1 is MNHEY, CDR2 SVGEGT, per germline. CDR3 amino acids: CASSPTGEWQPQHF. The CDR3, as DNA: TGTGCCAGCAGCCCGACAGGGGAGTGGCAGCCCCAGCATTTT.

There are many counts of this clonotype. The chain links TRBV12-3 or TRBV12-4 to TRBJ2-6; weak D call: TRBD2 (6 bases). This CDR3 contains 14 residues. Trimming removed 7 bases from V and 4 bases from J, with 11 bases in between. CDR3 in amino acids: CASMGGGGANVLTF. The CDR3 coding sequence is TGTGCCAGCATGGGGGGTGGGGGGGCCAACGTCCTGACTTTC.

Ten or more counts support this clonotype. J is TRBJ2-7 and V is TRBV15; TRBD1 might be the D (6 bases). The CDR3 is 17 residues long. The germline V and J ends were trimmed by 0 bases and 3 bases, with 18 bases remaining between them. The V gene's germline CDR1 is LNHNV and CDR2 YYDKDF (reference sequence). This CDR3 reads CATSRDKEAAGVYEQYF. The CDR3 nucleotides are TGTGCCACCAGCAGAGATAAAGAGGCGGCAGGGGTCTACGAGCAGTACTTC.

The rearrangement uses TRBV29-1 and TRBJ2-7; 8 bases align to TRBD1. Germline CDR1 and CDR2: SQVTM and ANQGSEA. CDR3 length: 16 residues. Unmatched junction bases numbered 15, after V lost 8 bases and J lost 0 bases. The CDR3 reads CSWPAGPGQVSYEQYF. The CDR3 DNA reads as TGCAGCTGGCCGGCCGGGCCGGGACAGGTCTCCTACGAGCAGTACTTC.

This clonotype was counted many times. The V and J genes are TRBV5-1 and TRBJ1-1; TRBD1 matches at 7 bases. The CDR3 is 15 residues long. The germline V gene has CDR1 SGHRS and CDR2 YFSETQ. V lost 4 bases to trimming and J lost 4 bases; unmatched junction nucleotides: 10. CDR3 protein: CASSPQGMEGTEAFF. The CDR3 nucleotides are TGCGCCAGCAGCCCACAGGGGATGGAGGGCACTGAAGCTTTCTTT.